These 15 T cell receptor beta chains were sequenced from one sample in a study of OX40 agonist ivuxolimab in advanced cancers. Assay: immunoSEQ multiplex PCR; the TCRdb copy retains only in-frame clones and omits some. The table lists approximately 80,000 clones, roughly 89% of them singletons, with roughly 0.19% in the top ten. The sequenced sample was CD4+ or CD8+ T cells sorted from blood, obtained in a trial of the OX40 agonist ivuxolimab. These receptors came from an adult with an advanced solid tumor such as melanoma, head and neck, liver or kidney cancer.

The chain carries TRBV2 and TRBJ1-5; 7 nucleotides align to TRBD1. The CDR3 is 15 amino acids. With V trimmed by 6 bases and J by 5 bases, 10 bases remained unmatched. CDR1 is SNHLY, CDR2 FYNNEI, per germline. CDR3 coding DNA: TGTGCCAGCAGCCTGGGACAGACGATGGATCAGCCCCAGCATTTT. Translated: CASSLGQTMDQPQHF.

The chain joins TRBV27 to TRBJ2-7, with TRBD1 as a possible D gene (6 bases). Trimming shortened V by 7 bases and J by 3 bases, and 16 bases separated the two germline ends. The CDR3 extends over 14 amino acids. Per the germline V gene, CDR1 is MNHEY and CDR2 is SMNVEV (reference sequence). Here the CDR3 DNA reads TGTGCCAGCACCTCCGGGGACAAGATCTACGAGCAGTACTTC. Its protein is CASTSGDKIYEQYF.

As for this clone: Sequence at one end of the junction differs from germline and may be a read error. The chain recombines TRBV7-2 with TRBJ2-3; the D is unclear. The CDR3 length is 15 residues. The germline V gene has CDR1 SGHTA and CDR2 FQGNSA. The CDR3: CASNLRTASTDTQYF. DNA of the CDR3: TGTGCCAGCAACTTAAGAACAGCTTCCACAGATACGCAGTATTTT.

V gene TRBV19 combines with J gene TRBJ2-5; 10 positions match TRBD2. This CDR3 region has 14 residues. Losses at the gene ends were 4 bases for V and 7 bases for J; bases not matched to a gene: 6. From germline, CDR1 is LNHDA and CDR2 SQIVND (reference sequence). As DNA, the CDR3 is TGTGCCAGTAGTACTAGCGGGGGCCCGGGGACCCAGTACTTC. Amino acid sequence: CASSTSGGPGTQYF.

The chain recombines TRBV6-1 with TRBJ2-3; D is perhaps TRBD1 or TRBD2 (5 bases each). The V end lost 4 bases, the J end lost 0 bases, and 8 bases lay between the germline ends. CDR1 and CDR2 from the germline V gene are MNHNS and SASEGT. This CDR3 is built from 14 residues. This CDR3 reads CASSVRDSTDTQYF. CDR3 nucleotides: TGTGCCAGCAGTGTACGGGACAGCACAGATACGCAGTATTTT.

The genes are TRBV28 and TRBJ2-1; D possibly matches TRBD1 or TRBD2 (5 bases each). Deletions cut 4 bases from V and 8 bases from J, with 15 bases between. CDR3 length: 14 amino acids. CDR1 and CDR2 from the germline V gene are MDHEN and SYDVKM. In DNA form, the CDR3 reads TGTGCCAGCAGTTCCGGGACGGGGATCGATGAGCAGTTCTTC. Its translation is CASSSGTGIDEQFF.

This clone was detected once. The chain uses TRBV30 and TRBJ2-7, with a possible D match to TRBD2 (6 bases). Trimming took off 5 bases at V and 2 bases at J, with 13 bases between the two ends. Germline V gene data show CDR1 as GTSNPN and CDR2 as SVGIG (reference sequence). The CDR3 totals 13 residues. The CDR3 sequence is CAWGYAGTYEQYF. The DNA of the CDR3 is TGTGCCTGGGGGTATGCGGGGACCTACGAGCAGTACTTC.

As DNA, the CDR3 is TGCGCCAGCAGCGGGGGTGGGACAGCTGCTAACTATGGCTACACCTTC. It specifies CASSGGGTAANYGYTF. The chain uses TRBV5-1 and TRBJ1-2, with 7 positions matching TRBD1. Looked up from germline, CDR1 is SGHRS and CDR2 is YFSETQ. J lost 0 bases, V lost 4 bases, and 9 bases had no gene match. There are 16 residues in the CDR3.

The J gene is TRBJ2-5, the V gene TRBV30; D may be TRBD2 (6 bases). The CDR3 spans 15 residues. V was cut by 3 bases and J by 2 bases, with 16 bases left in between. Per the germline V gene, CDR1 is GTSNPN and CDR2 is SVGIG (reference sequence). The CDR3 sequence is CAWSGIAAGQETQYF. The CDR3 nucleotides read TGTGCCTGGAGCGGAATAGCGGCGGGGCAAGAGACCCAGTACTTC.

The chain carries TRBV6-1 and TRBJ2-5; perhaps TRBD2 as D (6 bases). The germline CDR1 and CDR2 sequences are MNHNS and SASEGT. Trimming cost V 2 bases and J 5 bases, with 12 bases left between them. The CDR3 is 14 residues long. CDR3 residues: CASSERGLPETQYF. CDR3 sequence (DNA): TGTGCCAGCAGTGAAAGGGGACTCCCGGAGACCCAGTACTTC.

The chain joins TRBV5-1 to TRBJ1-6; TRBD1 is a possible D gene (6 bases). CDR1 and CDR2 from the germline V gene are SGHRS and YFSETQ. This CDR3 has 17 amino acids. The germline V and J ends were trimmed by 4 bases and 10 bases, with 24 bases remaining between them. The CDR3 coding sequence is TGCGCCAGCAGCCCGAGACTACCGGACAGTAGGGACTCACCCCTCCACTTT. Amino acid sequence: CASSPRLPDSRDSPLHF. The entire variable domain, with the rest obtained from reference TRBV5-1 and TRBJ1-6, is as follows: KAGVTQTPRYLIKTRGQQVTLSCSPISGHRSVSWYQQTPGQGLQFLFEYFSETQRNKGNFPGRFSGRQFSNSRSEMNVSTLELGDSALYLCASSPRLPDSRDSPLHFGNGTRLTVT.

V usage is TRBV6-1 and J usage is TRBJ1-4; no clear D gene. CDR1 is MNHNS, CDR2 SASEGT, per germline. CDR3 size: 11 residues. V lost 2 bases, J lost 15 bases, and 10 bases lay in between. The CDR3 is CASSEKGKVFF. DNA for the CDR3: TGTGCCAGCAGTGAAAAGGGTAAAGTGTTTTTT.

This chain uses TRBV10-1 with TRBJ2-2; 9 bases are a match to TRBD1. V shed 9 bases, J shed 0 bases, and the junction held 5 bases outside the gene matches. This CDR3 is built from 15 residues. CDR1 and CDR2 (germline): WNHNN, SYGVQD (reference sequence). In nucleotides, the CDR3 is TGCGCCAGGGATCGACAGGGGGCGAACACCGGGGAGCTGTTTTTT. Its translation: CARDRQGANTGELFF.

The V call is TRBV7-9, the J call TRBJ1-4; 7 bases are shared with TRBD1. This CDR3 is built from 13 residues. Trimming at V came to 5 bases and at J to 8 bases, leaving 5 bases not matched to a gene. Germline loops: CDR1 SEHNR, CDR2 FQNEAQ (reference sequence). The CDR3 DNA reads TGTGCCAGCAGCCCGACAGGGTCGGAAAAACTGTTTTTT. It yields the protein CASSPTGSEKLFF.

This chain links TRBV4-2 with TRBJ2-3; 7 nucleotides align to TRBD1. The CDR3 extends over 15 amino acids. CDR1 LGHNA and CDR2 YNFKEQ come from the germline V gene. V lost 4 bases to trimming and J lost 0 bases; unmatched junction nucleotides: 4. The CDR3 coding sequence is TGTGCCAGCAGCCCCTTACAGGGGAGCACAGATACGCAGTATTTT. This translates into CASSPLQGSTDTQYF.